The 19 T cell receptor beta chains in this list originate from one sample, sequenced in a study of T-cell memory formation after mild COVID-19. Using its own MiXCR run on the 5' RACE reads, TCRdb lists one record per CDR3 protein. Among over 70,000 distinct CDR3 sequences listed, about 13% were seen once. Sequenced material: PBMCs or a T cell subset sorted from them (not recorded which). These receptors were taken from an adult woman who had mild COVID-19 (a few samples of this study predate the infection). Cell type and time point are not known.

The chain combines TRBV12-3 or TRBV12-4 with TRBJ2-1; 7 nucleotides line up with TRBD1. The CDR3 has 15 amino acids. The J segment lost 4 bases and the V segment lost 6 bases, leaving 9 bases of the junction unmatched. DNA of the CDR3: TGTGCCAGCAGCCCCAGGGGGACCTCATACAATGAGCAGTTCTTC. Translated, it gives CASSPRGTSYNEQFF.

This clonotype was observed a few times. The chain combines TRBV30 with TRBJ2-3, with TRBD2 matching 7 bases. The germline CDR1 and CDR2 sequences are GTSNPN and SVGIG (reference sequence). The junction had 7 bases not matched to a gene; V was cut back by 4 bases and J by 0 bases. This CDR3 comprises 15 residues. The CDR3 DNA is TGTGCCTGGATGGAAGGCGGGGGTAGCACAGATACGCAGTATTTT. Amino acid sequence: CAWMEGGGSTDTQYF.

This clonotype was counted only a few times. The CDR3 bases are TGTGCCAGTCGAAGGGGGTCTGACACTGAAGCTTTCTTT. It specifies CASRRGSDTEAFF. V usage is TRBV2 and J usage is TRBJ1-1, with D perhaps matching TRBD1 (6 bases). V was pared by 9 bases and J by 3 bases, with 14 bases between. This CDR3 comprises 13 residues. Germline V gene data show CDR1 as SNHLY and CDR2 as FYNNEI.

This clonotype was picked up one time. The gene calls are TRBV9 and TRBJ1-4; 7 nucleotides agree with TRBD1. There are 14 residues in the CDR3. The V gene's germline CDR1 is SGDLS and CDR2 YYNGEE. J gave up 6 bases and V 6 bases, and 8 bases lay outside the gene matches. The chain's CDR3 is CASNLGTADEKLFF. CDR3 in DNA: TGTGCCAGCAACTTAGGGACAGCAGATGAAAAACTGTTTTTT.

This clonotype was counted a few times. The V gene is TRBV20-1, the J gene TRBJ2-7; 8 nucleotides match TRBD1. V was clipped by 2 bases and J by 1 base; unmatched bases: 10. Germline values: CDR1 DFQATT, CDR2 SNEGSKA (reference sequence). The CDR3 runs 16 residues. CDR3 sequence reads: CSARSSGGRSSYEQYF. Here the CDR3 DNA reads TGCAGTGCTAGAAGTTCAGGGGGCCGTAGTTCCTACGAGCAGTACTTC.

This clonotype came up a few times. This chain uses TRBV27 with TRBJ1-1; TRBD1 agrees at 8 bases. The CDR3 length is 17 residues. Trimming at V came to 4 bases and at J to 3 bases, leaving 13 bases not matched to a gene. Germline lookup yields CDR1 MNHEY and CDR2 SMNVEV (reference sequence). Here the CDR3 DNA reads TGTGCCAGCAGTTCCACAGGGGGTTCTCTTTTGGACACTGAAGCTTTCTTT. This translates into CASSSTGGSLLDTEAFF.

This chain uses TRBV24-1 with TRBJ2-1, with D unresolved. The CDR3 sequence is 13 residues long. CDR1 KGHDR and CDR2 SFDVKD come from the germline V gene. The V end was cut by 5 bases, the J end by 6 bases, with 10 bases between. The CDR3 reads CATSARWANEQFF. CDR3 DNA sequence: TGTGCCACCAGTGCGAGGTGGGCCAATGAGCAGTTCTTC.

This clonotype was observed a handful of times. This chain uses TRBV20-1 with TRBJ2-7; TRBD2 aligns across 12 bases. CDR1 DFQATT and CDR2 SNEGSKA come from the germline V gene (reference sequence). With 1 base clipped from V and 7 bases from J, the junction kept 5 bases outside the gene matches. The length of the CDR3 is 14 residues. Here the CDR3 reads CSARGLAGEVEQYF. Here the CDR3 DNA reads TGCAGTGCTAGAGGACTAGCGGGAGAGGTTGAGCAGTACTTC.

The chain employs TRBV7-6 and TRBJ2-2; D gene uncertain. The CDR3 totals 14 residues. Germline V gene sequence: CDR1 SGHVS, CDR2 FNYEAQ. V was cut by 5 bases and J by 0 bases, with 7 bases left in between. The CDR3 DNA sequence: TGTGCCAGCAGCCCTGGGACGAACACCGGGGAGCTGTTTTTT. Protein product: CASSPGTNTGELFF.

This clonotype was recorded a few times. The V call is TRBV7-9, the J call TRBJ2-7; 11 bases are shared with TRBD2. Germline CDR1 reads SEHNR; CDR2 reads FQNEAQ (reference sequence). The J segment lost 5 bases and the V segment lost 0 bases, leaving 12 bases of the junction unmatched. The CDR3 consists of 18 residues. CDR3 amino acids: CASSLAGLAEAVSDEQYF. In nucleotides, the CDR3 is TGTGCCAGCAGCTTAGCGGGACTAGCGGAAGCGGTGTCCGACGAGCAGTACTTC.

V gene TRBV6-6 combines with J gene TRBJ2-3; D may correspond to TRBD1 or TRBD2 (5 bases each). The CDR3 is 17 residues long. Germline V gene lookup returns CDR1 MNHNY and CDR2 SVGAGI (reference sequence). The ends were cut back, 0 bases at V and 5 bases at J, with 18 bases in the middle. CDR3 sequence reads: CASSYSGTSSGKDTQYF. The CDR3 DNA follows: TGTGCCAGCAGTTACTCGGGGACCTCGAGCGGTAAAGATACGCAGTATTTT.

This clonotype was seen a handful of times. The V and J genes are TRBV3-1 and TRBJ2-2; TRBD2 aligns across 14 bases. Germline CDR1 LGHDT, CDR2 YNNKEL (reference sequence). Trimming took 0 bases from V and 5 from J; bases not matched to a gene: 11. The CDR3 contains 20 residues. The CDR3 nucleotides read TGTGCCAGCAGCCAAGAGAGTTGGACTAGCGGGAGGCCATGGACCGGGGAGCTGTTTTTT. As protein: CASSQESWTSGRPWTGELFF.

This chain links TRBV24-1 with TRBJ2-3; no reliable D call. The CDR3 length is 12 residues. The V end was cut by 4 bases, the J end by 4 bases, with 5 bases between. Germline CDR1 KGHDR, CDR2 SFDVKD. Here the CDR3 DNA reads TGTGCCACCAGTGAGCGACCAGATACGCAGTATTTT. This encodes CATSERPDTQYF.

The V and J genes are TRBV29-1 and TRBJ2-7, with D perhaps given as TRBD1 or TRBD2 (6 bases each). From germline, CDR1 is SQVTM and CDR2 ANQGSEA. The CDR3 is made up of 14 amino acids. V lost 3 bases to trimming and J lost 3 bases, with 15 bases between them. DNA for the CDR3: TGCAGCGTTGAGGGGCAGGAGGGGGACTACGAGCAGTACTTC. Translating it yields CSVEGQEGDYEQYF.

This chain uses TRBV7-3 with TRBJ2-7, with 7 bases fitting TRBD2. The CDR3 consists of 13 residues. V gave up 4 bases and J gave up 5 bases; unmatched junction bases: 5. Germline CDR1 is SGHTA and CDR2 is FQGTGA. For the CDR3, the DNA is TGTGCCAGCAGCTCAGCGGGGAGGAACGAGCAGTACTTC. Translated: CASSSAGRNEQYF. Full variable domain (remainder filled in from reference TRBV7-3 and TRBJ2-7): GAGVSQTPSNKVTEKGKYVELRCDPISGHTALYWYRQSLGQGPEFLIYFQGTGAADDSGLPNDRFFAVRPEGSVSTLKIQRTERGDSAVYLCASSSAGRNEQYFGPGTRLTVT.

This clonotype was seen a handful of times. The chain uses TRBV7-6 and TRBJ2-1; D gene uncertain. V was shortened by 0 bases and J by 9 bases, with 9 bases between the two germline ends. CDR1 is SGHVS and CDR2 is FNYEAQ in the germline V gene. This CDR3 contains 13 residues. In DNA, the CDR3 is TGTGCCAGCAGCTTAGCGGCTTGGGGTGAGCAGTTCTTC. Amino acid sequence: CASSLAAWGEQFF.

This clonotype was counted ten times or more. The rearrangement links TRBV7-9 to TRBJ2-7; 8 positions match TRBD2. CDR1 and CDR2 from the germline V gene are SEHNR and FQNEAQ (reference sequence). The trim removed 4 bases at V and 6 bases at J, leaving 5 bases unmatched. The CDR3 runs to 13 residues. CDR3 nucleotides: TGTGCCAGCAGCTCCGGGGGGGCAGGCGAGCAGTACTTC. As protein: CASSSGGAGEQYF.

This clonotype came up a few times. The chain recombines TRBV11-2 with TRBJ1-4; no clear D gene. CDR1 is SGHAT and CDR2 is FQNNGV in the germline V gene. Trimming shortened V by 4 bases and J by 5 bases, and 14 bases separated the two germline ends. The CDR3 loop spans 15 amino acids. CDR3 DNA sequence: TGTGCCAGCAGCTCCCGGGGAGAGAGGAATGAAAAACTGTTTTTT. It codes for CASSSRGERNEKLFF.

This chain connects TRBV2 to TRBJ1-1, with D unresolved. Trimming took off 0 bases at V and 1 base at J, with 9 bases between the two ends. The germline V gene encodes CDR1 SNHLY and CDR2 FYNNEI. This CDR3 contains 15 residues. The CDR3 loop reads CASSEARGTNTEAFF. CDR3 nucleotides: TGTGCCAGCAGTGAAGCGCGGGGAACGAACACTGAAGCTTTCTTT.